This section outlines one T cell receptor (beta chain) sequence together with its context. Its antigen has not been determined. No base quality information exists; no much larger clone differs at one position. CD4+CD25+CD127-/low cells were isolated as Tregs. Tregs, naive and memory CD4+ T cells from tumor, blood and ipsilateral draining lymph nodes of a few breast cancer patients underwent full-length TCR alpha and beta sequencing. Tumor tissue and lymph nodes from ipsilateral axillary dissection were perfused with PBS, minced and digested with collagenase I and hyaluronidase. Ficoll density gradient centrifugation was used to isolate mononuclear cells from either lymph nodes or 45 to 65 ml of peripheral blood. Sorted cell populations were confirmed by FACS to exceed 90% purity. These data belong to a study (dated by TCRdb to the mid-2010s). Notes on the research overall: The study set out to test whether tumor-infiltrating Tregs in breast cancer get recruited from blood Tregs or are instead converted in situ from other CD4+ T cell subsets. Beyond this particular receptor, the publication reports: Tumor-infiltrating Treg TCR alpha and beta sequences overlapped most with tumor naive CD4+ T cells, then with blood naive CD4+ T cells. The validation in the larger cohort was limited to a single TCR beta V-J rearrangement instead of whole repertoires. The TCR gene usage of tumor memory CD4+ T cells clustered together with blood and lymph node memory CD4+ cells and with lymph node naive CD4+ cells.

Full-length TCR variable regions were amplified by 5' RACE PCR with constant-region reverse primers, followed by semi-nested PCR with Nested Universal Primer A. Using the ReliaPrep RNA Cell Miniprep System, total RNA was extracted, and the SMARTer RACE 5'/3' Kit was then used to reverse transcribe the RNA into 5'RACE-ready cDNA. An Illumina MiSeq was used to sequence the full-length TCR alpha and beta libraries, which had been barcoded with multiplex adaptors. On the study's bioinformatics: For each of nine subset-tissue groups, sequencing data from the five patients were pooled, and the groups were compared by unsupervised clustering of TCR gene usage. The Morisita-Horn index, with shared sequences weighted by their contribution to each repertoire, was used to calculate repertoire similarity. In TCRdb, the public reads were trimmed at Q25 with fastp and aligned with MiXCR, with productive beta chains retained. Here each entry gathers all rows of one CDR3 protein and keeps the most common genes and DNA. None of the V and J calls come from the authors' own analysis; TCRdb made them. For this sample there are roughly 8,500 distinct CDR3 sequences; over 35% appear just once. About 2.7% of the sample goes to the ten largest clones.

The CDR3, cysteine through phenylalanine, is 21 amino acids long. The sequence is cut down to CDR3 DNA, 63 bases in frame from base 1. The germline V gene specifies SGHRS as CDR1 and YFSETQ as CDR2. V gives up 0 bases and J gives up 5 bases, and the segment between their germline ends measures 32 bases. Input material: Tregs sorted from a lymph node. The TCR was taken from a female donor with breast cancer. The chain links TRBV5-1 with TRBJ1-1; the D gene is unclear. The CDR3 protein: CASSLGVSGINAEYMGTEAFF. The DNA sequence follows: TGCGCCAGCAGCTTGGGAGTTAGTGGTATCAACGCAGAGTACATGGGGACTGAAGCTTTCTTT.